This T cell receptor beta chain derives from a study of blood T cells in healthy people across ages. Then a second PCR, running about 6 to 12 cycles, was carried out with a sample-barcoded 5' primer and a J-beta primer mix. Each cDNA molecule received a tag from a template-switch adaptor that had 12 random nucleotides. TCRdb reanalysed the 5' RACE reads using MiXCR and keeps one entry per CDR3 protein. The table has 760,000 or so distinct CDR3 sequences, roughly 25% seen once; the top ten hold 9.4%. Trimming stripped 1 base from V and 4 bases from J, with 13 bases between. CDR3 length: 15 amino acids. The V gene's germline CDR1 is SGHVS and CDR2 FNYEAQ. These records were also assigned to another study, of T cells of mothers and their children.

This chain connects TRBV7-6 to TRBJ1-1; D is unclear. Input material: blood. The receptor was isolated from a boy aged 5-17 years in good health. CDR3 region: CASSLETARGTEAFF. The CDR3, as DNA: TGTGCCAGCAGCTTAGAAACAGCCCGGGGCACTGAAGCTTTCTTT.